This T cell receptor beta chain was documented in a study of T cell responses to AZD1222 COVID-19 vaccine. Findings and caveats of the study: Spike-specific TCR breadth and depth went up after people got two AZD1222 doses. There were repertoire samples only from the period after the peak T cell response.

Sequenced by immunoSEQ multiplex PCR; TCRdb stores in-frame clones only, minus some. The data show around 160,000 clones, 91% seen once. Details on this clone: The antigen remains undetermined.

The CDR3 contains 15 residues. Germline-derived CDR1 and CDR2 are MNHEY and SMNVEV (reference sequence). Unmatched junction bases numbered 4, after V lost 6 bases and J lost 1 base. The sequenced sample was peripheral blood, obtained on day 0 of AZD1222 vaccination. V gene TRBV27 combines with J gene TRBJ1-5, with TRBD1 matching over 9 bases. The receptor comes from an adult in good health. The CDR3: CASRTGQGSNQPQHF. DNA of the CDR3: TGTGCCAGCAGAACGGGACAGGGAAGCAATCAGCCCCAGCATTTT.